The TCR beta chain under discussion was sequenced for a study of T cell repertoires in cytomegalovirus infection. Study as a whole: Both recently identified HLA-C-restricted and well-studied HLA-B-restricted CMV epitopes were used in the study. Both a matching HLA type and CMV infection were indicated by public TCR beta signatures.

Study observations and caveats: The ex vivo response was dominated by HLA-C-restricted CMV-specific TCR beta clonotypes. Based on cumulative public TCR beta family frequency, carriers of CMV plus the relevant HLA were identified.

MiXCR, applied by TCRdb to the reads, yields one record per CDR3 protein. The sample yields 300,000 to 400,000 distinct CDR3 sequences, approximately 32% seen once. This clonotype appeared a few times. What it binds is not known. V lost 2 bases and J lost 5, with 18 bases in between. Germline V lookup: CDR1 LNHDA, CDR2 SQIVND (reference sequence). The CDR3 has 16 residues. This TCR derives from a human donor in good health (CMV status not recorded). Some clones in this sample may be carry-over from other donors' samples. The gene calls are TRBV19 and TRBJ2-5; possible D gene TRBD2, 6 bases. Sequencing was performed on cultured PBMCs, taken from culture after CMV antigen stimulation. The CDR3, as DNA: TGTGCCAGTAGTATACCTTCGGGATGGGGGGTCGAGACCCAGTACTTC. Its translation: CASSIPSGWGVETQYF.